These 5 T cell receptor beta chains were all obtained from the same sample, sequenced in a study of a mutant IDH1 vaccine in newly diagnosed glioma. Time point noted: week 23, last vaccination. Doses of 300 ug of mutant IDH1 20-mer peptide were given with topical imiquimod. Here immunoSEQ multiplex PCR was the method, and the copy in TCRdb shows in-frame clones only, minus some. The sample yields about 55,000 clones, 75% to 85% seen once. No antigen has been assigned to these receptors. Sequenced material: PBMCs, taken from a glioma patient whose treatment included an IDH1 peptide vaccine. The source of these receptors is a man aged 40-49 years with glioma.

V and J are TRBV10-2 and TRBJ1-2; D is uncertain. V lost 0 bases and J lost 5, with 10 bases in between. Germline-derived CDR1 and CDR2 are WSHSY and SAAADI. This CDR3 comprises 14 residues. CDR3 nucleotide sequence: TGCGCCAGCAGTGAGTCAGTCGGGCTTTATGGCTACACCTTC. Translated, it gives CASSESVGLYGYTF.

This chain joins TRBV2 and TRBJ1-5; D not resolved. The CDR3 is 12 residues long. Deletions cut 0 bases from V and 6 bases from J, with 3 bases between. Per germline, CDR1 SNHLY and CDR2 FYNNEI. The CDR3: CASSEAGQPQHF. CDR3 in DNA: TGTGCCAGCAGTGAAGCAGGTCAGCCCCAGCATTTT.

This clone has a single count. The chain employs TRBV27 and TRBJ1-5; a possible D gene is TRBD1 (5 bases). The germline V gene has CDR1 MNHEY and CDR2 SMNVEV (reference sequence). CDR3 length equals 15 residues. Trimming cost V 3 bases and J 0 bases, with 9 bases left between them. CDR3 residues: CASSLGVYSNQPQHF. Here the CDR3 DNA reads TGTGCCAGCAGTTTGGGGGTATATAGCAATCAGCCCCAGCATTTT.

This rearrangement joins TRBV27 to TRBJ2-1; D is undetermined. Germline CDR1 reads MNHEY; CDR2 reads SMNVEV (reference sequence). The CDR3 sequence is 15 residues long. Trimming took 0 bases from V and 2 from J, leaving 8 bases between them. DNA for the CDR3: TGTGCCAGCAGTTTATCAGGGTCCCCCTACAATGAGCAGTTCTTC. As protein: CASSLSGSPYNEQFF.

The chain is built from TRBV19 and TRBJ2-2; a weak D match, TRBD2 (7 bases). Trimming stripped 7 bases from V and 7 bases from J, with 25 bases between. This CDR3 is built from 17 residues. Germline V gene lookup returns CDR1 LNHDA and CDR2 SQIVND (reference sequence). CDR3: CASIARLGGGDGGELFF. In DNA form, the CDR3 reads TGTGCCAGTATCGCCCGGTTGGGGGGGGGCGACGGCGGGGAGCTGTTTTTT.